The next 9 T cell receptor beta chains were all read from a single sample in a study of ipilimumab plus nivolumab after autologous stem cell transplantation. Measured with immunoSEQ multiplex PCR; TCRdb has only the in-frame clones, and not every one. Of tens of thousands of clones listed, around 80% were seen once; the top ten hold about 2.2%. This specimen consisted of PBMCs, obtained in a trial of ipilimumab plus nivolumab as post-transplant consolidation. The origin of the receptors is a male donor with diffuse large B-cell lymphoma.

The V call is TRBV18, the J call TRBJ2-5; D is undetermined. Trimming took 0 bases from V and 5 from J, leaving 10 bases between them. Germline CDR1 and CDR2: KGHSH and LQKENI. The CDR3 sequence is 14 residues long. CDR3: CASSPPSRSETQYF. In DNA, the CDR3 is TGTGCCAGCTCACCACCCTCTAGAAGCGAGACCCAGTACTTC.

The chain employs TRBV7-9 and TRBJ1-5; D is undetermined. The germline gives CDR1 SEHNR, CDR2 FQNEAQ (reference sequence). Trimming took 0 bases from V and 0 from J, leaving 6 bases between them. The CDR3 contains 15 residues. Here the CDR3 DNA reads TGTGCCAGCAGCTTAGCGGGATTTAGCAATCAGCCCCAGCATTTT. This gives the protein CASSLAGFSNQPQHF.

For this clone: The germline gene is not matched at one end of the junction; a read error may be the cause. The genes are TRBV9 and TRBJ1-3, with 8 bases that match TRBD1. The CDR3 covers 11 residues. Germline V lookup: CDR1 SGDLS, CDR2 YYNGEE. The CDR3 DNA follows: TGTGCCAGCAGCGTAGTTTGGGACAGGATATTT. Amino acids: CASSVVWDRIF.

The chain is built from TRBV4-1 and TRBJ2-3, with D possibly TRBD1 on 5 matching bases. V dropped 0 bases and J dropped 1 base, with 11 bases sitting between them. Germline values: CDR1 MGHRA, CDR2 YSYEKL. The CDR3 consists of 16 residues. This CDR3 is CASSQEQGYGTDTQYF. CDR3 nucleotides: TGCGCCAGCAGCCAAGAGCAGGGCTACGGCACAGATACGCAGTATTTT.

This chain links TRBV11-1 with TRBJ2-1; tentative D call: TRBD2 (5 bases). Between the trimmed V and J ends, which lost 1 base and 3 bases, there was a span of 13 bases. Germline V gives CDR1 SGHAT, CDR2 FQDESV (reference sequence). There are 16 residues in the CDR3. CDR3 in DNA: TGTGCCAGCAGCTTAGTCGGGCCAGCGGTCTACAATGAGCAGTTCTTC. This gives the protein CASSLVGPAVYNEQFF.

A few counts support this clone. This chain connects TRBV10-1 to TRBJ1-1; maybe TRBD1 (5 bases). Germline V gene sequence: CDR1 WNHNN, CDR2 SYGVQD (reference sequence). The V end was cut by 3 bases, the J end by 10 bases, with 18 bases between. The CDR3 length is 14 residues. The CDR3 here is CASSDSRRGIGAFF. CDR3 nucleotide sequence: TGCGCCAGCAGTGATTCCCGGCGGGGCATTGGAGCTTTCTTT.

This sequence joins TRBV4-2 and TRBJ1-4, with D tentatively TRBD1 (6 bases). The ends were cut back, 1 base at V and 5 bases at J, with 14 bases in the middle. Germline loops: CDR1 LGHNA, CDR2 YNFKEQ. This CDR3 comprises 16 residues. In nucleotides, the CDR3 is TGTGCCAGCAGCCAAGTAAGCGCAGGGGAAAATGAAAAACTGTTTTTT. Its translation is CASSQVSAGENEKLFF.

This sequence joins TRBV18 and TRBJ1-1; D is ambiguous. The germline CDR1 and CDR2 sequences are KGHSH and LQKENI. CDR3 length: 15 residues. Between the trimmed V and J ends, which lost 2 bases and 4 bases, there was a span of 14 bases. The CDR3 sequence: CASSPGGRDGTEAFF. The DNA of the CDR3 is TGTGCCAGCTCACCAGGAGGGCGCGATGGCACTGAAGCTTTCTTT.

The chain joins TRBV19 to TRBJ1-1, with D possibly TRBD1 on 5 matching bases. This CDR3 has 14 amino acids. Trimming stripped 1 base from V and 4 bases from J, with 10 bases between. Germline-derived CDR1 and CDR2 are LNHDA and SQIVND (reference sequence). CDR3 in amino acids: CASSIAQAVTEAFF. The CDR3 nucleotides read TGTGCCAGTAGTATAGCACAGGCGGTCACTGAAGCTTTCTTT.